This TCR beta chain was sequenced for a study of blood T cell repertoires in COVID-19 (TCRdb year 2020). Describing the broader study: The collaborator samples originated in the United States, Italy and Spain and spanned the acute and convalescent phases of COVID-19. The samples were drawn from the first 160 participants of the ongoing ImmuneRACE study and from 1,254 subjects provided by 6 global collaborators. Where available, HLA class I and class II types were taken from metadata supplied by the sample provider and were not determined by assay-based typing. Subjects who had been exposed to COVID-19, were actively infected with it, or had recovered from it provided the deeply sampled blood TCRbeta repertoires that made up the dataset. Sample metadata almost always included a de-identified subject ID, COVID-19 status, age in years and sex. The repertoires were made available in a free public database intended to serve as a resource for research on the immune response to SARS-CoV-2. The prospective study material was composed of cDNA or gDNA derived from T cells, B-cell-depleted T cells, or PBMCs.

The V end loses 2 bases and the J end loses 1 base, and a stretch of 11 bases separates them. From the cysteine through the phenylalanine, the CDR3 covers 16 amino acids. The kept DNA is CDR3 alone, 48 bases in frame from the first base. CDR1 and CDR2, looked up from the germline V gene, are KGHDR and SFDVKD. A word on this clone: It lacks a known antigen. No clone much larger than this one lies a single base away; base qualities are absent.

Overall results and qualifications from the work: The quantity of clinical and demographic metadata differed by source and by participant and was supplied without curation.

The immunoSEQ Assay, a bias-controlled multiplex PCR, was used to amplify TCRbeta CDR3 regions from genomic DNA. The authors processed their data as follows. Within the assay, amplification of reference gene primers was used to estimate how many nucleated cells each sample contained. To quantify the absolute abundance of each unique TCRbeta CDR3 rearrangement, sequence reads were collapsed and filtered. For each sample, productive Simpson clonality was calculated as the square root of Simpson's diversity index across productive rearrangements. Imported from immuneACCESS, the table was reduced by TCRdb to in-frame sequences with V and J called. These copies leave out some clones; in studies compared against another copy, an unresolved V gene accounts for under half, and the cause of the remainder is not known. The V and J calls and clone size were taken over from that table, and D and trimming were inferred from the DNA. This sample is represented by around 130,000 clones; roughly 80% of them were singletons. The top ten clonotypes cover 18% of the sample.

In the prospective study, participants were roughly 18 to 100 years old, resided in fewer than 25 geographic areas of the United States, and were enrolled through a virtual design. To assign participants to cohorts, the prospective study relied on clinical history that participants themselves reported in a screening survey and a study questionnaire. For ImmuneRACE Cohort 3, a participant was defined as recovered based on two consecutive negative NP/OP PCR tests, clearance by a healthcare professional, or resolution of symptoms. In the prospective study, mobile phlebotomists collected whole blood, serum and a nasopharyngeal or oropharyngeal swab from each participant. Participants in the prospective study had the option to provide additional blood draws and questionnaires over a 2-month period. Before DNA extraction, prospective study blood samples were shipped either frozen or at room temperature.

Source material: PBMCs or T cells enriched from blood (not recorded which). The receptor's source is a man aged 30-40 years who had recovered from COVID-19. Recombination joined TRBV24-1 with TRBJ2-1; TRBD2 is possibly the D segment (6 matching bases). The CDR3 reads CATSDSSARSYNEQFF. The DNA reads TGTGCCACCAGTGATTCTAGCGCTAGATCCTACAATGAGCAGTTCTTC.